A single TCR beta chain is shown here with its context. The CDR3 consists of 15 residues. Trimming left V 6 bases short and J 6 bases short, with 21 bases between. The germline V gene has CDR1 SGHRS and CDR2 YFSETQ. TCRdb analysed the 5' RACE reads with MiXCR anew, one entry per CDR3 protein. The table has tens of thousands of distinct CDR3 sequences, roughly a sixth seen once. The chain carries TRBV5-1 and TRBJ1-1; D might be TRBD1 (6 bases). Sequencing used naive CD4+ T cells sorted from blood. Subset denoted: naive CD4+ T cells, CD4+CD45RA+CD25-. This TCR came from a female donor with breast cancer. In nucleotides, the CDR3 is TGCGCCAGCACGACGGGGGGCGCTGATGGCGCTGAAGCTTTCTTT. It yields the protein CASTTGGADGAEAFF.